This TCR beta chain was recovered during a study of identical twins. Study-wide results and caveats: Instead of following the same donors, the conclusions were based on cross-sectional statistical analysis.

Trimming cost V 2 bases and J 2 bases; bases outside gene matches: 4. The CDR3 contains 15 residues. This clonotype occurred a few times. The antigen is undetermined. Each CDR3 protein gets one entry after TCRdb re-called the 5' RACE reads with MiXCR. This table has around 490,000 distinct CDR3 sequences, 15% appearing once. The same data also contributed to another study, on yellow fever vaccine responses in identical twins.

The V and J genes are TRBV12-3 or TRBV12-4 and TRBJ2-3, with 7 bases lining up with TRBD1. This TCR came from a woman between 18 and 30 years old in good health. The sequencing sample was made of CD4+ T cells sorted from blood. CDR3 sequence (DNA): TGTGCCAGCAGTTTACAGGGACAGCACACAGATACGCAGTATTTT. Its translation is CASSLQGQHTDTQYF.